The T cell receptor beta chain under discussion was sequenced for a study of Ad26.COV2.S vaccination and SARS-CoV-2 variants. As for the study in general: Recipients of Ad26.COV2.S got it intramuscularly, once or twice 56 days apart.

Assay used: immunoSEQ multiplex PCR; TCRdb lists only in-frame clones, some missing. The data contain 400,000 to 500,000 clones, 89% of them seen just once; the ten biggest clones take up approximately 2.5%. A note on this clone: Its antigen is unknown.

Germline V gene sequence: CDR1 SGHRS, CDR2 YFSETQ. The CDR3 contains 15 residues. V was pared by 4 bases and J by 10 bases, with 6 bases of the junction left unmatched. Notes on the study in general: Estimates derived from TCR breadth and depth analyses may have underestimated total T cell responses.

Treatment specified: 15 to 20 received Ad26.COV2.S at low or high dose, single or two shots; a few received placebo; per-sample allocation not given. Repertoires come from day 63 after the first vaccine or placebo injection. The V and J genes are TRBV5-1 and TRBJ2-1; 15 bases align to TRBD2. Sequencing was performed on peripheral blood, taken in a trial of Ad26.COV2.S vaccine versus placebo. The source of this sequence is a person between 18 and 60 years old who received the Ad26.COV2.S COVID-19 vaccine or a placebo. The CDR3 region has the DNA TGCGCCAGCAGCACGGGACTAGCGGGAGGAGGGGAGCAGTTCTTC. As protein: CASSTGLAGGGEQFF.